What follows are 8 T cell receptor beta chains derived from one specimen sequenced in a study of blood T cell repertoires in COVID-19. TCRdb's copy holds only in-frame clones and misses some; the assay was immunoSEQ multiplex PCR. The sample shows over 200,000 clones, around 89% of them seen only once. The sequenced sample was peripheral blood. Receptor source: a middle-aged woman who had recovered from COVID-19.

The rearrangement links TRBV9 to TRBJ2-7; 10 positions match TRBD1. This CDR3 has 14 residues. Germline CDR1 is SGDLS and CDR2 is YYNGEE. Trimming took 4 bases from V and 5 from J; bases not matched to a gene: 6. CDR3 region: CASSLGDRGNEQYF. The CDR3 DNA is TGTGCCAGCAGCCTGGGGGACAGGGGAAACGAGCAGTACTTC. Variable domain in full (rest from reference TRBV9 and TRBJ2-7): DSGVTQTPKHLITATGQRVTLRCSPRSGDLSVYWYQQSLDQGLQFLIQYYNGEERAKGNILERFSAQQFPDLHSELNLSSLELGDSALYFCASSLGDRGNEQYFGPGTRLTVT.

This chain connects TRBV6-5 to TRBJ2-5, with 9 bases matching TRBD2. CDR3 length: 16 amino acids. Trimming removed 1 base from V and 5 bases from J; junction bases left unmatched: 8. Germline V lookup: CDR1 MNHEY, CDR2 SVGAGI. CDR3 DNA sequence: TGTGCCAGCAGTTACTTCCGGTCAAGCGGGGGGGAGACCCAGTACTTC. Protein: CASSYFRSSGGETQYF.

The genes are TRBV6-5 and TRBJ1-1; 12 positions match TRBD1. This CDR3 has 16 amino acids. Germline CDR1 MNHEY, CDR2 SVGAGI. J gave up 1 base and V 2 bases, and 2 bases lay outside the gene matches. CDR3 in amino acids: CASSYGTGGRNTEAFF. CDR3 bases: TGTGCCAGCAGTTACGGGACAGGGGGCCGGAACACTGAAGCTTTCTTT.

The chain links TRBV3-1 (or the pseudogene TRBV3-2) to TRBJ2-7; no firm D call. This CDR3 is 15 amino acids long. V was shortened by 1 base and J by 0 bases, with 10 bases between the two germline ends. CDR1 is LGHDT and CDR2 is YNNKEL in the germline V gene (reference sequence). This chain's CDR3 is CASSQGQSNSYEQYF. In DNA, the CDR3 is TGTGCCAGCAGCCAAGGGCAGTCAAACTCCTACGAGCAGTACTTC.

This chain links TRBV7-9 with TRBJ2-2; 14 bases are shared with TRBD2. The germline CDR1 and CDR2 sequences are SEHNR and FQNEAQ (reference sequence). Trimming removed 2 bases from V and 1 base from J; junction bases left unmatched: 6. The CDR3 length is 19 residues. CDR3 loop: CASSLSLGLAGGNTGELFF. The CDR3 DNA reads TGTGCCAGCAGCTTAAGCCTTGGACTAGCGGGAGGGAACACCGGGGAGCTGTTTTTT.

This sequence joins TRBV27 and TRBJ2-1; D call uncertain. The V and J ends lost 8 bases and 10 bases respectively, with 12 bases between them. In germline, CDR1 is MNHEY, CDR2 SMNVEV (reference sequence). This CDR3 spans 11 amino acids. DNA of the CDR3: TGTGCCAGCCCCCCAGGCTCGGAGCAGTTCTTC. The encoded protein is CASPPGSEQFF.

The J gene is TRBJ1-1, the V gene TRBV19; TRBD1 might be the D (6 bases). The germline V and J ends were trimmed by 7 bases and 0 bases, with 9 bases remaining between them. Looked up from germline, CDR1 is LNHDA and CDR2 is SQIVND (reference sequence). CDR3 size: 13 residues. In DNA, the CDR3 is TGTGCCAGTAAGGACAGCATGAACACTGAAGCTTTCTTT. Its translation is CASKDSMNTEAFF.

V and J are TRBV19 and TRBJ2-3; D ambiguous. With 10 bases removed from V and 6 bases from J, the gap between germline ends came to 23 bases. Germline V gene data show CDR1 as LNHDA and CDR2 as SQIVND (reference sequence). The CDR3 has 15 residues. CDR3 in amino acids: CATSSLEWYGDTQYF. The CDR3 DNA sequence: TGTGCCACCAGTAGTCTGGAGTGGTACGGGGATACGCAGTATTTT.